The present T cell receptor (beta chain) was sequenced within a study of blood T cells in healthy people across ages. Primers used in a second PCR of about 6 to 12 cycles were a sample-barcoded 5' primer and a J-beta primer mix. TCRdb ran MiXCR on the 5' RACE reads and lists one entry per CDR3 protein. The data contain 380,000 or so distinct CDR3 sequences, over 45% of them singletons. V was cut by 5 bases and J by 13 bases, with 27 bases left in between. Germline V CDR1 and CDR2: SGHAT, FQNNGV. The CDR3 is 16 residues long. A word on this clonotype: Its target is not known.

General observations from the study: Roughly linear declines in TCR beta diversity per million T cells occurred with age.

Material for sequencing was blood. The chain links TRBV11-2 to TRBJ2-1; D uncertain. The clonotype originates from a man in his 60s in good health. The CDR3 bases are TGTGCCAGCAGCCGAGAACATACCGGTGTCCTCCAGACCCAGTTCTTC. Its protein product is CASSREHTGVLQTQFF.